These 22 T cell receptor beta chains share one sample of origin, sequenced in a study of blood T cell repertoires in COVID-19. TCRdb's table, derived via immunoSEQ multiplex PCR, lists solely in-frame clones and lacks some. This table holds about 240,000 clones, 70% to 90% found once. The sequenced sample was peripheral blood. The receptors here all came from a man aged 50-59 years with acute or convalescent COVID-19.

The chain carries TRBV15 and TRBJ2-1; possibly TRBD2 for D (5 bases). Looked up from germline, CDR1 is LNHNV and CDR2 is YYDKDF (reference sequence). Trimming removed 6 bases from V and 10 bases from J, with 16 bases in between. CDR3 length equals 13 residues. The CDR3: CATSTASSQEQFF. The CDR3 DNA reads TGTGCCACCAGTACTGCTAGCTCCCAGGAGCAGTTCTTC.

The V call is TRBV14, the J call TRBJ1-1; D is undetermined. The CDR3 has 15 residues. The germline gives CDR1 SGHDN, CDR2 FVKESK. The V end lost 2 bases, the J end lost 4 bases, and 14 bases lay between the germline ends. The CDR3 nucleotides are TGTGCCAGCAGCCAATTCGGGAGCCCTGGCACTGAAGCTTTCTTT. Translated: CASSQFGSPGTEAFF.

The chain has TRBV27 and TRBJ1-6; tentative D call: TRBD1 (6 bases). V lost 6 bases to trimming and J lost 7 bases, with 28 bases between them. The CDR3 spans 19 residues. Germline V gene lookup returns CDR1 MNHEY and CDR2 SMNVEV (reference sequence). CDR3 amino acids: CASSLYEPAGDGVNSPLHF. The CDR3 bases are TGTGCCAGCAGCCTTTACGAACCTGCAGGGGATGGGGTCAATTCACCCCTCCACTTT.

The CDR3 DNA is TGCGCCAGCAGCCTATACGGACAGGGCAATCAGCCCCAGCATTTT. Its translation is CASSLYGQGNQPQHF. The rearrangement uses TRBV5-1 and TRBJ1-5; 7 bases align to TRBD1. The length of the CDR3 is 15 residues. CDR1 is SGHRS, CDR2 YFSETQ, per germline. The V gene end was trimmed by 4 bases and the J gene end by 2 bases; junction bases not matched to a gene: 6.

CDR3 in DNA: TGTGCCAGCAGCTCCCTCGCCAGGGATTCTGGAAACACCATATATTTT. Translating gives CASSSLARDSGNTIYF. The chain uses TRBV13 and TRBJ1-3; D perhaps matches TRBD1 (5 bases). The CDR3 is 16 residues long. Per the germline V gene, CDR1 is PRHDT and CDR2 is FYEKMQ (reference sequence). The V end lost 4 bases, the J end lost 1 base, and 14 bases lay between the germline ends. Filled out from reference TRBV13 and TRBJ1-3, the complete variable domain reads AAGVIQSPRHLIKEKRETATLKCYPIPRHDTVYWYQQGPGQDPQFLISFYEKMQSDKGSIPDRFSAQQFSDYHSELNMSSLELGDSALYFCASSSLARDSGNTIYFGEGSWLTVV.

This chain links TRBV29-1 with TRBJ1-1, with TRBD1 matching over 11 bases. The CDR3 spans 15 residues. The germline V gene encodes CDR1 SQVTM and CDR2 ANQGSEA. V trimming: 7 bases; J trimming: 5 bases; junction bases outside the gene matches: 12. CDR3 sequence: CSATGTGGRGTEAFF. The CDR3 DNA reads TGCAGCGCAACCGGGACAGGGGGGAGAGGGACTGAAGCTTTCTTT.

The rearrangement uses TRBV5-8 and TRBJ2-5; 9 bases fit TRBD1. V shed 4 bases, J shed 5 bases, and the junction held 6 bases outside the gene matches. CDR1 SGHTS and CDR2 YDEGEE come from the germline V gene. CDR3 size: 14 residues. The CDR3 here is CASSLQGAPETQYF. Written as DNA, the CDR3 is TGTGCCAGCAGCCTACAGGGGGCCCCTGAGACCCAGTACTTC. The entire variable domain, with the rest obtained from reference TRBV5-8 and TRBJ2-5, is as follows: EAGVTQSPTHLIKTRGQQATLRCSPISGHTSVYWYQQALGLGLQFLLWYDEGEERNRGNFPPRFSGRQFPNYSSELNVNALELEDSALYLCASSLQGAPETQYFGPGTRLLVL.

The chain joins TRBV27 to TRBJ1-6; TRBD1 matches at 10 bases. Germline V lookup: CDR1 MNHEY, CDR2 SMNVEV (reference sequence). The CDR3 loop spans 16 amino acids. V dropped 2 bases and J dropped 9; count of bases not matched to a gene: 7. The CDR3 protein is CASSLGRDRGGSPLHF. DNA of the CDR3: TGTGCCAGCAGTTTAGGCCGGGACAGGGGAGGTTCACCCCTCCACTTT.

The rearrangement links TRBV10-3 to TRBJ1-1; D might be TRBD1 (6 bases). Trimming removed 10 bases from V and 0 bases from J, with 15 bases in between. Germline V gene lookup returns CDR1 ENHRY and CDR2 SYGVKD. The CDR3 contains 14 residues. The DNA of the CDR3 is TGTGCCAGCGGTAAGGGGGAAATGAACACTGAAGCTTTCTTT. Translation gives CASGKGEMNTEAFF.

V and J are TRBV10-3 and TRBJ2-7; 7 positions agree with TRBD2. The CDR3 consists of 14 residues. The junction had 13 bases not matched to a gene; V was cut back by 7 bases and J by 7 bases. Germline V CDR1 and CDR2: ENHRY, SYGVKD. DNA of the CDR3: TGTGCCATCACGCGATCGGCGGGAGCGGGTGAGCAGTACTTC. As protein: CAITRSAGAGEQYF.

This rearrangement joins TRBV18 to TRBJ1-1; TRBD1 matches at 10 bases. The J segment lost 3 bases and the V segment lost 4 bases, leaving 8 bases of the junction unmatched. Germline V gene lookup returns CDR1 KGHSH and CDR2 LQKENI. This CDR3 contains 16 residues. Here the CDR3 DNA reads TGTGCCAGCTCACAAAACAGACAGGGGGCCCACACTGAAGCTTTCTTT. Translation: CASSQNRQGAHTEAFF. Full variable domain (remainder filled in from reference TRBV18 and TRBJ1-1): NAGVMQNPRHLVRRRGQEARLRCSPMKGHSHVYWYRQLPEEGLKFMVYLQKENIIDESGMPKERFSAEFPKEGPSILRIQQVVRGDSAAYFCASSQNRQGAHTEAFFGQGTRLTVV.

V is TRBV10-3 and J is TRBJ1-2; 7 bases are a match to TRBD1. The CDR3 covers 13 residues. V lost 8 bases and J lost 6; bases outside the gene matches: 9. The germline V gene has CDR1 ENHRY and CDR2 SYGVKD. Here the CDR3 DNA reads TGTGCCATCGGGCTAGGGGGCTTGGATGGCTACACCTTC. Translation: CAIGLGGLDGYTF.

The chain couples TRBV3-1 (or the pseudogene TRBV3-2) to TRBJ1-2; 8 bases are shared with TRBD1. The length of the CDR3 is 15 residues. Germline CDR1 LGHDT, CDR2 YNNKEL (reference sequence). J lost 3 bases, V lost 2 bases, and 5 bases had no gene match. CDR3: CASSQRDRFDYGYTF. For the CDR3, the DNA is TGTGCCAGCAGCCAACGGGACAGGTTCGACTATGGCTACACCTTC.

V and J are TRBV7-3 and TRBJ2-3; unclear D gene. Between the trimmed V and J ends, which lost 0 bases and 0 bases, there was a span of 7 bases. CDR3 length: 15 residues. The germline V gene has CDR1 SGHTA and CDR2 FQGTGA. Here the CDR3 reads CASSLTLLSTDTQYF. CDR3 bases: TGTGCCAGCAGCTTAACTCTACTTAGCACAGATACGCAGTATTTT.

A single count supports this clone. The CDR3 here is CASSQGQNNEQFF. The CDR3 DNA follows: TGTGCCAGCTCACAAGGACAGAACAATGAGCAGTTCTTC. V usage is TRBV18 and J usage is TRBJ2-1; D is perhaps TRBD1 (6 bases). V was shortened by 4 bases and J by 5 bases, with 9 bases between the two germline ends. The germline gives CDR1 KGHSH, CDR2 LQKENI. This CDR3 has 13 residues.

This clone appeared a single time. The chain combines TRBV3-1 (or the pseudogene TRBV3-2) with TRBJ2-3, with D tentatively TRBD2 (5 bases). The germline gives CDR1 LGHDT, CDR2 YNNKEL (reference sequence). The CDR3 spans 14 residues. With 9 bases removed from V and 4 bases from J, the gap between germline ends came to 17 bases. The DNA for the CDR3 is TGTGCCAGTCAAGCCAGAGGGTCCTCAGATACGCAGTATTTT. Translation: CASQARGSSDTQYF.

The chain uses TRBV18 and TRBJ2-7; D is possibly TRBD1 (5 bases). Trimming cost V 3 bases and J 2 bases, with 14 bases left between them. The germline V gene has CDR1 KGHSH and CDR2 LQKENI. The CDR3 length is 15 residues. The CDR3 DNA sequence: TGTGCCAGCTCACCCTGGACACCCGGACCCTACGAGCAGTACTTC. Its translation: CASSPWTPGPYEQYF.

About this clone: A junction boundary mismatches the germline segment, possibly from a read error. CDR3 loop: CASSRANRSAGDF. The CDR3 bases are TGTGCCAGCAGCCGCGCAAACCGATCCGCCGGGGACTTC. The J gene is TRBJ2-7, the V gene TRBV7-9; D possibly corresponds to TRBD2 (5 bases). Germline lookup yields CDR1 SEHNR and CDR2 FQNEAQ (reference sequence). This CDR3 has 13 amino acids.

This chain uses TRBV4-1 with TRBJ2-7, with a possible D match to TRBD1 (6 bases). Between the trimmed V and J ends, which lost 4 bases and 4 bases, there was a span of 17 bases. The germline V gene has CDR1 MGHRA and CDR2 YSYEKL. The CDR3 consists of 15 residues. In DNA, the CDR3 is TGCGCCAGCAGCCCTGAGACAGGTTTAGTTTACGAGCAGTACTTC. It yields the protein CASSPETGLVYEQYF.

The genes are TRBV12-3 or TRBV12-4 and TRBJ1-1; 7 bases agree with TRBD1. The CDR3 sequence is 13 residues long. After removal of 6 bases from V and 4 bases from J, the junction contained 5 bases not matched to a gene. This CDR3 reads CASSDRAGTEAFF. CDR3 bases: TGTGCCAGCAGCGACAGGGCGGGCACTGAAGCTTTCTTT.

This sequence joins TRBV5-1 and TRBJ1-5; perhaps TRBD1 as D (6 bases). The CDR3 has 15 residues. V lost 0 bases, J lost 4 bases, and 11 bases lay in between. CDR1 and CDR2 (germline): SGHRS, YFSETQ. Here the CDR3 reads CASSLAGAQNQPQHF. CDR3 coding DNA: TGCGCCAGCAGCTTGGCAGGGGCTCAGAATCAGCCCCAGCATTTT. The variable domain in full, completed from reference TRBV5-1 and TRBJ1-5, reads KAGVTQTPRYLIKTRGQQVTLSCSPISGHRSVSWYQQTPGQGLQFLFEYFSETQRNKGNFPGRFSGRQFSNSRSEMNVSTLELGDSALYLCASSLAGAQNQPQHFGDGTRLSIL.

This clone was counted ten times or more. The chain combines TRBV12-3 or TRBV12-4 with TRBJ1-5; the D is unclear. The CDR3 totals 12 residues. The V gene lost 5 bases and the J gene lost 4 bases, with 6 bases spanning the gap. The CDR3 here is CASSELNQPQHF. The CDR3 DNA reads TGTGCCAGCAGTGAACTGAATCAGCCCCAGCATTTT.